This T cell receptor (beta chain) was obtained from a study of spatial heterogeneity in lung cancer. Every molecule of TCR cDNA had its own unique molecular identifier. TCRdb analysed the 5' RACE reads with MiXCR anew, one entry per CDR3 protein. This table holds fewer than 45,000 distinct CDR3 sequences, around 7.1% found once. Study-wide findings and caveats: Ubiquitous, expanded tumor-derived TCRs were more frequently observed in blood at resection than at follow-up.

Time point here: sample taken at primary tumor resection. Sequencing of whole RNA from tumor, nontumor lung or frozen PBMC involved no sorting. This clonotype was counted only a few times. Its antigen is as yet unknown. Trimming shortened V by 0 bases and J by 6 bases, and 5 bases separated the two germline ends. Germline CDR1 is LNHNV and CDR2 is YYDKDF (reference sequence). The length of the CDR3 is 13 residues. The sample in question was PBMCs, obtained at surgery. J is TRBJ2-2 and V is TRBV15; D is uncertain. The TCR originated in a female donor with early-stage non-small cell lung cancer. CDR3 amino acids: CATSRERAGELFF. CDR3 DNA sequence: TGTGCCACCAGCAGAGAACGGGCCGGGGAGCTGTTTTTT. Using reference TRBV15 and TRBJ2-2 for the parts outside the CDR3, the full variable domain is DAMVIQNPRYQVTQFGKPVTLSCSQTLNHNVMYWYQQKSSQAPKLLFHYYDKDFNNEADTPDNFQSRRPNTSFCFLDIRSPGLGDTAMYLCATSRERAGELFFGEGSRLTVL.